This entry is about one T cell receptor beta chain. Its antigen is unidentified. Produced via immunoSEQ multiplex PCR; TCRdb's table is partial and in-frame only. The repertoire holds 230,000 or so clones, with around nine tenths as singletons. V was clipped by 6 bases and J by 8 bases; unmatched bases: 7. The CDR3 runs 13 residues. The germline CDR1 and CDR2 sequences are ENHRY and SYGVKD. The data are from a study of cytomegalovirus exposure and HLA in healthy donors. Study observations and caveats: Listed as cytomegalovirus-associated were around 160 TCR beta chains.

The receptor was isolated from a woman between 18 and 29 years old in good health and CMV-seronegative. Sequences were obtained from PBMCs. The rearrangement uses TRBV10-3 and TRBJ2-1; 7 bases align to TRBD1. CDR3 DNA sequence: TGTGCCATCAGGAAGGGGGCCTGGGATGAGCAGTTCTTC. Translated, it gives CAIRKGAWDEQFF.